The subject of this entry is one T cell receptor beta chain. The antigen is unknown. Germline V gives CDR1 LNHDA, CDR2 SQIVND (reference sequence). With 3 bases clipped from V and 0 bases from J, the junction kept 2 bases outside the gene matches. This CDR3 region has 15 residues. This record comes from a study of cytomegalovirus exposure and HLA in healthy donors. Overall study findings and caveats: In a later analysis, an Asian-associated ancestry cluster reportedly showed fewer N-insertions than the approximately 610-donor mean. TRBV6-2, TRBV6-3 and some other V segments were unresolvable in 87-base-pair reads. Within an earlier analysis, most TCR beta V segments proved productive either about 90% or about 30% of the time. Per a later analysis, HLA-associated TCR beta chains showed more clonal expansion than other, equally common TCR beta chains.

Primers for the PCR totalled 60 Vbeta and 13 Jbeta. Profiling relied on immunoSEQ multiplex PCR, and the TCRdb table lists in-frame clones only, not all of them. The sample records about 120,000 clones, around 67% being singletons. The source of this sequence is a woman between 40 and 55 years old in good health and CMV-seronegative. The rearrangement uses TRBV19 and TRBJ2-5, with TRBD1 identical over 9 bases. Sequenced: PBMCs. The CDR3 coding sequence is TGTGCCAGTAGTATGGGGGACAGGGACCAAGAGACCCAGTACTTC. Amino acid sequence: CASSMGDRDQETQYF. Using reference TRBV19 and TRBJ2-5 for the parts outside the CDR3, the full variable domain is DGGITQSPKYLFRKEGQNVTLSCEQNLNHDAMYWYRQDPGQGLRLIYYSQIVNDFQKGDIAEGYSVSREKKESFPLTVTSAQKNPTAFYLCASSMGDRDQETQYFGPGTRLLVL.